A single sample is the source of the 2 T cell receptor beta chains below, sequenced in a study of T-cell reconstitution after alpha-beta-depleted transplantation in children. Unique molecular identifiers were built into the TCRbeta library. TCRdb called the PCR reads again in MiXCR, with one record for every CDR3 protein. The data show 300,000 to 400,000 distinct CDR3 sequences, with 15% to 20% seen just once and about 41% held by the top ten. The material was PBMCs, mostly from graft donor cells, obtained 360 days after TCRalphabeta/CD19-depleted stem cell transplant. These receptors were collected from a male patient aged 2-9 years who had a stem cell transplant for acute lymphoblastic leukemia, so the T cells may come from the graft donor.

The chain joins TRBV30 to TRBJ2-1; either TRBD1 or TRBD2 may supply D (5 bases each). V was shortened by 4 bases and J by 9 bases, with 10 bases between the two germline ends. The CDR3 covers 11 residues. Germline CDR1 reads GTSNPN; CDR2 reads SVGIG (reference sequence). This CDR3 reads CAWMGTLEQFF. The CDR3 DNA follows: TGTGCCTGGATGGGGACGCTTGAGCAGTTCTTC.

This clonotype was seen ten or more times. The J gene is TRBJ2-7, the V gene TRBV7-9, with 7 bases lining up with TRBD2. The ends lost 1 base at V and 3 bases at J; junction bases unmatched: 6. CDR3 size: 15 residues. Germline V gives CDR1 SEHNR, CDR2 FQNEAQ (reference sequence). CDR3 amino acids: CASSLGGGQGYEQYF. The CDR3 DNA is TGTGCCAGCAGCTTAGGGGGAGGGCAGGGCTACGAGCAGTACTTC.